The source of this TCR beta chain is a study of shared clonotypes between healthy human individuals. General study findings and limits: Naive subsets generally exceeded memory subsets in estimated richness. Only a few donors were included, so the genetic and exposure-history diversity represented was limited.

This clone was found once. Its matching antigen is unknown. This CDR3 spans 12 amino acids. CDR1 is MNHNS and CDR2 is SASEGT in the germline V gene. V was pared by 7 bases and J by 2 bases, with 9 bases between. The sorted-subset replicate PCRs were given roughly 200 ng DNA, which is tens of thousands of T cell genomes. The method was immunoSEQ multiplex PCR; TCRdb's version includes in-frame clones alone and lacks a portion of them. The table has about 2.3 million clones, 85% to 95% seen once. The study enrolled healthy HIV-negative adults without recent acute infections or vaccinations as donors. The sequence came from a man younger than 35 in good health. Some clones in this sample may be carry-over from other donors' samples. The chain combines TRBV6-1 with TRBJ2-7; D unclear. The specimen was naive CD4+ T cells from PBMCs. Described subset: CD45RA+ positively selected. The CDR3 nucleotides read TGTGCCAGCATCCTCCCCCCCTACGAGCAGTACTTC. Amino acid sequence: CASILPPYEQYF.